This TCR beta chain originates from a study of breast tumors, draining lymph nodes, adjacent tissues. TCRdb used MiXCR to reprocess the multiplex PCR reads, holding one entry per CDR3 protein. The table includes around 130,000 distinct CDR3 sequences, 32% detected once. Study-wide results and limits: Most tumor T cells seemingly derive from lymph node, then expand in tumor. Tumor repertoires ranked between lymph nodes and nontumor tissue in diversity, with V and J gene preferences.

This clonotype was recorded only once. The antigen remains undetermined. A read error may produce the germline difference seen at one junction end. Axillary draining lymph nodes of breast cancer patients supplied the node samples. This CDR3 has 15 amino acids. The sequence derives from a female donor with breast cancer. Some clones in this sample may be carry-over from other donors' samples. The sample taken for sequencing was axillary lymph node tissue. The rearrangement uses TRBV12-3 or TRBV12-4 and TRBJ1-2, with no clear D. The CDR3 DNA follows: TGTGTCAGCAGTTTTCCCCTCAGGCGGAACTATGGCTACACCTTC. Residues: CVSSFPLRRNYGYTF.